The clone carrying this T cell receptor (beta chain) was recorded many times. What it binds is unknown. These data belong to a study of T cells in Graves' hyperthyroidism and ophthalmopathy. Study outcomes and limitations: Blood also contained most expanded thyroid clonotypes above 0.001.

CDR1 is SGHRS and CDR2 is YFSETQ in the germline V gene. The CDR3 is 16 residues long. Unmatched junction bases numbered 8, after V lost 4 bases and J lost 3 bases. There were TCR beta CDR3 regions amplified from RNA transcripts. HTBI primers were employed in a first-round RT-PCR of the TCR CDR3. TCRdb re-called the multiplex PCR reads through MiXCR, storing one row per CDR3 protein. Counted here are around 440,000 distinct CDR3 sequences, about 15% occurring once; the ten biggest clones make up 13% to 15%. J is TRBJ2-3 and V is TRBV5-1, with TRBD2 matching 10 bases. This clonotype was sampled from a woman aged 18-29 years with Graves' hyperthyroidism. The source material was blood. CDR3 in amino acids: CASSPGASGRTDTQYF. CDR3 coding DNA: TGCGCCAGCAGCCCTGGGGCTAGCGGGAGAACAGATACGCAGTATTTT.